This TCR beta chain was retrieved from a study of T cells of healthy individuals. This clonotype appeared a few times. In TCRdb, the 5' RACE reads were re-called with MiXCR into one record per CDR3 protein. The table shows 40,000 to 60,000 distinct CDR3 sequences, with roughly 14% occurring only once. The CDR3 extends over 13 amino acids. CDR1 is SGHRS, CDR2 YFSETQ, per germline. The V and J ends lost 4 bases and 6 bases, in that order; junction bases with no gene match: 2. This sequence originates from a human donor in good health. V and J are TRBV5-1 and TRBJ2-4; TRBD1 matches at 9 bases. The CDR3 DNA follows: TGCGCCAGCAGCGGGGGACAGGGAAACATTCAGTACTTC. It translates to CASSGGQGNIQYF. Using reference TRBV5-1 and TRBJ2-4 for the parts outside the CDR3, the full variable domain is KAGVTQTPRYLIKTRGQQVTLSCSPISGHRSVSWYQQTPGQGLQFLFEYFSETQRNKGNFPGRFSGRQFSNSRSEMNVSTLELGDSALYLCASSGGQGNIQYFGAGTRLSVL.